These 26 T cell receptor beta chains were all obtained from the same sample, sequenced in a study of CD8 T cells in ankylosing spondylitis. TCRdb analysed the 5' RACE reads with MiXCR anew, one entry per CDR3 protein. The table lists approximately 110,000 distinct CDR3 sequences, 24% of them singletons, with around 12% in the top ten. Sequencing was done on a sample of synovial fluid, either unsorted or a sorted T cell fraction (not recorded which). The receptors come from a male donor with ankylosing spondylitis.

The chain is built from TRBV5-6 and TRBJ1-1; D is ambiguous. V dropped 0 bases and J dropped 1 base, with 7 bases sitting between them. The CDR3 runs 14 residues. Germline V gives CDR1 SGHDT, CDR2 YYEEEE. The CDR3 protein is CASSLGLGNTEAFF. The CDR3 nucleotides are TGTGCCAGCAGCTTGGGGTTGGGGAACACTGAAGCTTTCTTT.

The chain recombines TRBV24-1 with TRBJ2-5; 7 positions agree with TRBD2. The CDR3 length is 16 residues. The V gene's germline CDR1 is KGHDR and CDR2 SFDVKD. Germline trimming cut 0 bases from V and 5 bases from J; bases unmatched to any gene: 8. CDR3 in DNA: TGTGCCACCAGTGATTTGCAGTTCGCGGGGGTGGAGACCCAGTACTTC. Encoded protein: CATSDLQFAGVETQYF.

Ten or more counts support this clonotype. The rearrangement links TRBV6-5 to TRBJ2-1; no reliable D call. The ends were cut back, 6 bases at V and 9 bases at J, with 12 bases in the middle. The CDR3 loop spans 12 amino acids. Germline loops: CDR1 MNHEY, CDR2 SVGAGI. The DNA for the CDR3 is TGTGCCAGCAGGTCAGGCCTAGGTGAGCAGTTCTTC. It codes for CASRSGLGEQFF.

This clonotype was recorded at least ten times. The J gene is TRBJ1-1, the V gene TRBV4-2; 8 nucleotides agree with TRBD1. This CDR3 has 16 residues. Germline V lookup: CDR1 LGHNA, CDR2 YNFKEQ. V was pared by 0 bases and J by 1 base, with 4 bases of the junction left unmatched. CDR3 in DNA: TGTGCCAGCAGCCAAGATGACAGGGGTTGGAACACTGAAGCTTTCTTT. Its translation: CASSQDDRGWNTEAFF.

This sequence joins TRBV10-3 and TRBJ2-7, with 8 bases lining up with TRBD1. CDR1 and CDR2 from the germline V gene are ENHRY and SYGVKD. The CDR3 covers 13 residues. With V trimmed by 6 bases and J by 7 bases, 8 bases remained unmatched. CDR3 nucleotides: TGTGCCATCAGCGGGACAGGTCTGGGGGAGCAGTACGTC. This translates into CAISGTGLGEQYV.

This clonotype was counted many times. The chain employs TRBV20-1 and TRBJ2-1; 8 positions match TRBD2. Germline trimming cut 6 bases from V and 9 bases from J; bases unmatched to any gene: 10. CDR1 and CDR2 (germline): DFQATT, SNEGSKA (reference sequence). This CDR3 has 13 residues. In DNA, the CDR3 is TGCAGTGCGTCGTGGCGGGAGGTGGCTGAGCAGTTCTTC. Its protein product is CSASWREVAEQFF.

This sequence joins TRBV18 and TRBJ1-2; 8 bases match TRBD1. This CDR3 is built from 13 residues. CDR1 and CDR2 (germline): KGHSH, LQKENI. V was pared by 2 bases and J by 6 bases, with 2 bases of the junction left unmatched. The CDR3 spells CASSPGQGDGYTF. The CDR3 DNA follows: TGTGCCAGCTCACCAGGACAGGGCGATGGCTACACCTTC.

This clonotype has more than one count but fewer than ten. The rearrangement joins TRBV5-1 to TRBJ2-5, with TRBD1 matching 7 bases. This CDR3 is built from 15 residues. The germline CDR1 and CDR2 sequences are SGHRS and YFSETQ. The junction had 9 bases not matched to a gene; V was cut back by 1 base and J by 6 bases. The DNA of the CDR3 is TGCGCCAGCAGCTTGCGTGGAGACAGGGCAAAGACCCAGTACTTC. Translating gives CASSLRGDRAKTQYF. Combining the CDR3 with reference TRBV5-1 and TRBJ2-5 gives the whole variable domain KAGVTQTPRYLIKTRGQQVTLSCSPISGHRSVSWYQQTPGQGLQFLFEYFSETQRNKGNFPGRFSGRQFSNSRSEMNVSTLELGDSALYLCASSLRGDRAKTQYFGPGTRLLVL.

This clonotype was seen ten or more times. The V and J genes are TRBV4-2 and TRBJ2-7; TRBD1 agrees at 9 bases. This CDR3 contains 15 residues. In germline, CDR1 is LGHNA, CDR2 YNFKEQ. V was clipped by 4 bases and J by 0 bases; unmatched bases: 4. CDR3 DNA: TGTGCCAGCAGCCTGGGACAGGGTAACTCCTACGAGCAGTACTTC. It specifies CASSLGQGNSYEQYF.

The chain uses TRBV6-2 or TRBV6-3 and TRBJ2-3; D uncertain. Germline lookup yields CDR1 MNHEY and CDR2 SVGEGT. This CDR3 has 13 residues. The ends were cut back, 6 bases at V and 2 bases at J, with 9 bases in the middle. CDR3 DNA: TGTGCCAGCAGATCCGCCGACACAGATACGCAGTATTTT. It specifies CASRSADTDTQYF.

This clonotype has only one observation. V is TRBV13 and J is TRBJ2-3, with 7 bases that match TRBD2. The V and J ends lost 9 bases and 3 bases, in that order; junction bases with no gene match: 12. The germline gives CDR1 PRHDT, CDR2 FYEKMQ (reference sequence). This CDR3 is built from 15 residues. The CDR3 region has the DNA TGTGCCAGTAATCGGGCGGGAGTGAGGACAGATACGCAGTATTTT. Its protein product is CASNRAGVRTDTQYF.

V and J are TRBV6-6 and TRBJ1-5; D is unresolved. The V and J ends lost 2 bases and 7 bases respectively, with 6 bases between them. There are 12 residues in the CDR3. Germline assignment: CDR1 MNHNY and CDR2 SVGAGI (reference sequence). The CDR3 is CASSYDYQPQHF. The DNA of the CDR3 is TGTGCCAGCAGTTACGACTACCAGCCCCAGCATTTT.

This clonotype was counted only a few times. The chain joins TRBV24-1 to TRBJ2-3, with D hard to call. The CDR3 runs 12 residues. CDR1 and CDR2 from the germline V gene are KGHDR and SFDVKD. V was cut by 8 bases and J by 5 bases, with 10 bases left in between. The CDR3 bases are TGTGCCACCAACGGGCCGGGAGATACGCAGTATTTT. Amino acids: CATNGPGDTQYF.

The chain has TRBV7-9 and TRBJ2-3, with D hard to call. The germline V gene has CDR1 SEHNR and CDR2 FQNEAQ (reference sequence). This CDR3 contains 17 residues. The V end was cut by 5 bases, the J end by 4 bases, with 22 bases between. CDR3 sequence (DNA): TGTGCCAGCAGCCTAAGAGGTGGCGACCGGCCCGCAGATACGCAGTATTTT. This sequence encodes CASSLRGGDRPADTQYF.

This clonotype came up a few times. The V call is TRBV20-1, the J call TRBJ1-5, with TRBD1 matching over 8 bases. Germline V gene sequence: CDR1 DFQATT, CDR2 SNEGSKA (reference sequence). The CDR3 is 13 amino acids. V lost 2 bases and J lost 5; bases outside the gene matches: 2. The CDR3 nucleotides are TGCAGTGCTAGACAGGGGGCGGATCAGCCCCAGCATTTT. It codes for CSARQGADQPQHF.

This clonotype was recorded a few times. The chain links TRBV20-1 to TRBJ2-2; D might be TRBD2 (6 bases). V was cut by 1 base and J by 0 bases, with 9 bases left in between. Germline CDR1 and CDR2: DFQATT and SNEGSKA (reference sequence). The CDR3 spans 15 residues. For the CDR3, the DNA is TGCAGTGCTAGAGTTGAGCGGGCGAACACCGGGGAGCTGTTTTTT. It specifies CSARVERANTGELFF.

In its sample, this clonotype was seen many times. V gene TRBV27 combines with J gene TRBJ2-1, with 7 positions matching TRBD1. Germline assignment: CDR1 MNHEY and CDR2 SMNVEV (reference sequence). The length of the CDR3 is 14 residues. J gave up 9 bases and V 4 bases, and 9 bases lay outside the gene matches. CDR3 bases: TGTGCCAGCAGTTCTAACCTACCAGGGGGTGAGCAGTTCTTC. As protein: CASSSNLPGGEQFF.

Only a few counts were recorded for this clonotype. Written as DNA, the CDR3 is TGCGCCAGTAGCCGGGACATCGGCTACAATGAGCAGTTCTTC. Translated: CASSRDIGYNEQFF. The chain carries TRBV5-1 and TRBJ2-1; D is perhaps TRBD1 (6 bases). The CDR3 has 14 amino acids. V shed 8 bases and J shed 3 bases, with 15 bases lying between them. Germline V gene sequence: CDR1 SGHRS, CDR2 YFSETQ.

The chain recombines TRBV7-2 with TRBJ2-2; no firm D call. V lost 4 bases to trimming and J lost 4 bases, with 13 bases between them. The CDR3 runs to 15 residues. Germline V gives CDR1 SGHTA, CDR2 FQGNSA. The CDR3 spells CASSSRIPGTGELFF. In DNA form, the CDR3 reads TGTGCCAGCAGCTCCAGGATCCCGGGCACCGGGGAGCTGTTTTTT.

The CDR3 DNA is TGTGCCAGCAGCGTTAGGGACAGGCAGAACACTGAAGCTTTCTTT. This encodes CASSVRDRQNTEAFF. The chain joins TRBV7-6 to TRBJ1-1, with 8 bases that match TRBD1. Germline V gene lookup returns CDR1 SGHVS and CDR2 FNYEAQ. The CDR3 loop spans 15 amino acids. Trimming at V came to 5 bases and at J to 1 base, leaving 6 bases not matched to a gene.

J is TRBJ2-1 and V is TRBV20-1; TRBD2 agrees at 7 bases. The CDR3 is 11 residues long. The germline gives CDR1 DFQATT, CDR2 SNEGSKA (reference sequence). J gave up 7 bases and V 6 bases, and 3 bases lay outside the gene matches. The CDR3 loop reads CSAAGLNEQFF. In DNA, the CDR3 is TGCAGTGCAGCGGGACTTAATGAGCAGTTCTTC.

This clonotype was detected only a few times. V is TRBV2 and J is TRBJ2-2; tentative D call: TRBD2 (5 bases). The germline gives CDR1 SNHLY, CDR2 FYNNEI. CDR3 size: 18 residues. V was clipped by 4 bases and J by 3 bases, with 21 bases between them. The CDR3 sequence is CASSASDPGLRYTGELFF. The DNA for the CDR3 is TGTGCCAGCAGTGCGTCTGATCCTGGACTTAGGTACACCGGGGAGCTGTTTTTT.

The CDR3 spells CASSFAGSSYEQYV. As DNA, the CDR3 is TGTGCCAGCAGCTTCGCAGGCAGCTCCTACGAGCAGTACGTC. The chain has TRBV7-2 and TRBJ2-7; D remains ambiguous. Germline V gene data show CDR1 as SGHTA and CDR2 as FQGNSA. Trimming took off 3 bases at V and 0 bases at J, with 9 bases between the two ends. The CDR3 is 14 residues long.

This clonotype was seen only a few times. J is TRBJ2-1 and V is TRBV7-8; TRBD1 might be the D (5 bases). V lost 4 bases, J lost 0 bases, and 13 bases lay in between. The CDR3 consists of 16 residues. The V gene's germline CDR1 is SGHVS and CDR2 FQNEAQ. The CDR3 DNA reads TGTGCCAGCAGCTCTCAAGCAGGGAACTCCTACAATGAGCAGTTCTTC. It encodes CASSSQAGNSYNEQFF.

This rearrangement joins TRBV20-1 to TRBJ1-5; 7 nucleotides line up with TRBD1. The germline gives CDR1 DFQATT, CDR2 SNEGSKA (reference sequence). The CDR3 is 15 residues long. V lost 3 bases, J lost 4 bases, and 9 bases stayed unmatched. The CDR3 is CSASKGGRRNQPQHF. Written as DNA, the CDR3 is TGCAGTGCTAGTAAAGGGGGCCGGCGAAATCAGCCCCAGCATTTT.

This clonotype was picked up many times. This chain uses TRBV20-1 with TRBJ2-4, with D perhaps TRBD1 (5 bases). The germline V and J ends were trimmed by 0 bases and 1 base, with 10 bases remaining between them. The CDR3 length is 15 residues. CDR1 and CDR2 (germline): DFQATT, SNEGSKA (reference sequence). CDR3 loop: CSARDPPGAKNIQYF. The CDR3 DNA is TGCAGTGCTAGAGATCCCCCAGGGGCCAAAAACATTCAGTACTTC.